The next 3 T cell receptor beta chains were all read from a single sample in a study of shared clonotypes between healthy human individuals. The table came from immunoSEQ multiplex PCR; TCRdb's copy has only in-frame clones and leaves some out. The sample consists of 950,000 to 1,100,000 clones, more than 65% of them appearing once. The sequencing input was memory CD4+ T cells sorted from blood. Subset defined: CD45RA-negative fraction. Receptor source: a man between 18 and 35 years old in good health.

The sample holds a few counts of this clone. The genes are TRBV28 and TRBJ2-3, with 10 positions matching TRBD1. The V segment lost 10 bases and the J segment 2 bases; nucleotides outside the gene matches: 6. This CDR3 region has 14 residues. CDR1 is MDHEN, CDR2 SYDVKM, per germline. In nucleotides, the CDR3 is TGTGCCAACCGGGACAGGGGATACACAGATACGCAGTATTTT. Residues: CANRDRGYTDTQYF.

This chain connects TRBV5-1 to TRBJ1-2; D ambiguous. Trimming removed 4 bases at V and 3 bases at J, with 13 bases between. Germline V CDR1 and CDR2: SGHRS, YFSETQ. The CDR3 length is 14 residues. CDR3: CASSDPSGDYGYTF. CDR3 coding DNA: TGCGCCAGCAGCGACCCTTCGGGCGACTATGGCTACACCTTC.

The chain combines TRBV4-1 with TRBJ2-2; D gene uncertain. This CDR3 is 17 amino acids long. V was shortened by 3 bases and J by 4 bases, with 18 bases between the two germline ends. Germline-derived CDR1 and CDR2 are MGHRA and YSYEKL. CDR3 coding DNA: TGCGCCAGCAGCCAGGATCGCAGTTTACGCGGCACCGGGGAGCTGTTTTTT. This encodes CASSQDRSLRGTGELFF.